Shown below are 31 T cell receptor beta chains from a single sample sequenced in a study of shared clonotypes between healthy human individuals. Sequenced by immunoSEQ multiplex PCR; TCRdb stores in-frame clones only, minus some. Counted here are approximately 1,000,000 clones, roughly 80% occurring once; the ten biggest clones make up roughly 0.9%. Sequencing used memory CD4+ T cells from PBMCs. Subset reported: CD45RA-negative fraction. The receptors originated from a young man in good health. Some clones in this sample may be carry-over from other donors' samples.

CDR3 loop: CSVNLLAGTTTDTQYF. The CDR3 DNA reads as TGCAGCGTGAATCTTTTAGCGGGAACAACTACAGATACGCAGTATTTT. The chain uses TRBV29-1 and TRBJ2-3; the match to TRBD2 covers 8 bases. Germline CDR1 SQVTM, CDR2 ANQGSEA. The CDR3 length is 16 residues. The J segment lost 3 bases and the V segment lost 6 bases, leaving 14 bases of the junction unmatched.

The chain carries TRBV29-1 and TRBJ1-2; D call uncertain. The CDR3 is 13 residues long. Between the trimmed V and J ends, which lost 4 bases and 5 bases, there was a span of 14 bases. Germline V gene sequence: CDR1 SQVTM, CDR2 ANQGSEA. CDR3 in DNA: TGCAGCGTTGTTGGATCCAAGGCGTATGGCTACACCTTC. It translates to CSVVGSKAYGYTF.

The chain employs TRBV30 and TRBJ1-5; 7 bases fit TRBD1. CDR3 length: 11 amino acids. The V and J ends lost 1 base and 16 bases, in that order; junction bases with no gene match: 7. CDR1 and CDR2 (germline): GTSNPN, SVGIG (reference sequence). Here the CDR3 DNA reads TGTGCCTGGAGTGACCGGGACAGCACACATTTT. This translates into CAWSDRDSTHF.

This chain uses TRBV15 with TRBJ1-1, with TRBD1 matching over 7 bases. Germline trimming cut 1 base from V and 5 bases from J; bases unmatched to any gene: 4. Germline-derived CDR1 and CDR2 are LNHNV and YYDKDF (reference sequence). The CDR3 loop spans 14 amino acids. The CDR3 region is CATSRGQGGTEAFF. The CDR3 region has the DNA TGTGCCACCAGCAGAGGACAGGGAGGGACTGAAGCTTTCTTT.

The V and J genes are TRBV6-5 and TRBJ2-7, with D perhaps TRBD1 (5 bases). Between the trimmed V and J ends, which lost 6 bases and 2 bases, there was a span of 14 bases. Germline-derived CDR1 and CDR2 are MNHEY and SVGAGI. The CDR3 contains 14 residues. CDR3: CASSGLRQPYEQYF. DNA of the CDR3: TGTGCCAGCAGCGGCCTTCGACAGCCCTACGAGCAGTACTTC.

The chain couples TRBV15 to TRBJ1-6, with D maybe TRBD1 (5 bases). CDR3 length: 15 amino acids. Germline loops: CDR1 LNHNV, CDR2 YYDKDF (reference sequence). The V end was cut by 0 bases, the J end by 11 bases, with 14 bases between. In DNA form, the CDR3 reads TGTGCCACCAGCAGAGATCTGGGGGTTGACGCACCCCTCCACTTT. Its translation is CATSRDLGVDAPLHF.

V is TRBV5-1 and J is TRBJ1-1, with TRBD1 as a possible D gene (6 bases). CDR1 is SGHRS, CDR2 YFSETQ, per germline. V lost 4 bases and J 5 bases, leaving 18 bases between the germline ends. The CDR3 spans 15 residues. CDR3 loop: CASSLLFQGTTEAFF. CDR3 nucleotides: TGCGCCAGCAGCCTACTGTTCCAGGGGACAACTGAAGCTTTCTTT. The whole variable domain, filled in from reference TRBV5-1 and TRBJ1-1, reads KAGVTQTPRYLIKTRGQQVTLSCSPISGHRSVSWYQQTPGQGLQFLFEYFSETQRNKGNFPGRFSGRQFSNSRSEMNVSTLELGDSALYLCASSLLFQGTTEAFFGQGTRLTVV.

This sequence joins TRBV7-9 and TRBJ2-6, with D unclear. The CDR3 extends over 15 amino acids. Germline V gene sequence: CDR1 SEHNR, CDR2 FQNEAQ (reference sequence). Trimming took off 5 bases at V and 2 bases at J, with 10 bases between the two ends. The chain's CDR3 is CASSQKVAGANVLTF. CDR3 sequence (DNA): TGTGCCAGCAGCCAGAAAGTAGCTGGGGCCAACGTCCTGACTTTC.

For this clone: Distinct nucleotide sequences in the sample also encode this CDR3. The chain employs TRBV7-9 and TRBJ1-3; D not resolved. Germline CDR1 is SEHNR and CDR2 is FQNEAQ (reference sequence). V lost 5 bases, J lost 0 bases, and 8 bases lay in between. This CDR3 has 14 amino acids. Here the CDR3 DNA reads TGTGCCAGCAGCCAAGGCGGCTCTGGAAACACCATATATTTT. Its translation: CASSQGGSGNTIYF.

The chain employs TRBV25-1 and TRBJ2-5; D unclear. Germline V gives CDR1 MGHDK, CDR2 SYGVNS. Trimming took 5 bases from V and 6 from J, leaving 25 bases between them. This CDR3 has 17 amino acids. The chain's CDR3 is CASSSSSPRNWKKTQYF. CDR3 bases: TGTGCCAGCAGTTCTTCATCCCCTAGGAATTGGAAAAAGACCCAGTACTTC.

In its sample, this clone was seen once. The chain uses TRBV11-2 and TRBJ2-1; 8 nucleotides line up with TRBD2. This CDR3 contains 18 residues. V lost 5 bases, J lost 0 bases, and 12 bases stayed unmatched. The germline CDR1 and CDR2 sequences are SGHAT and FQNNGV. Written as DNA, the CDR3 is TGTGCCAGCAGCCCCCGGCGGGGGGCGCACAACTCCTACAATGAGCAGTTCTTC. As protein: CASSPRRGAHNSYNEQFF. Looking up the rest from reference TRBV11-2 and TRBJ2-1 gives the full variable domain: EAGVAQSPRYKIIEKRQSVAFWCNPISGHATLYWYQQILGQGPKLLIQFQNNGVVDDSQLPKDRFSAERLKGVDSTLKIQPAKLEDSAVYLCASSPRRGAHNSYNEQFFGPGTRLTVL.

The chain uses TRBV7-2 and TRBJ1-5; perhaps TRBD1 as D (5 bases). Trimming cost V 5 bases and J 7 bases, with 15 bases left between them. The CDR3 is 14 residues long. The germline gives CDR1 SGHTA, CDR2 FQGNSA. CDR3 amino acids: CASSPRAGGQPQHF. In DNA form, the CDR3 reads TGTGCCAGCAGCCCCAGGGCCGGAGGGCAGCCCCAGCATTTT. Full variable domain (remainder filled in from reference TRBV7-2 and TRBJ1-5): GAGVSQSPSNKVTEKGKDVELRCDPISGHTALYWYRQSLGQGLEFLIYFQGNSAPDKSGLPSDRFSAERTGGSVSTLTIQRTQQEDSAVYLCASSPRAGGQPQHFGDGTRLSIL.

The chain uses TRBV4-3 and TRBJ1-1; D gene unclear. V was pared by 4 bases and J by 1 base, with 7 bases between. Germline V lookup: CDR1 LGHNA, CDR2 YSLEER. The length of the CDR3 is 13 residues. In DNA, the CDR3 is TGCGCCAGCAGCCTCTCGGGGAACACTGAAGCTTTCTTT. It encodes CASSLSGNTEAFF.

This clone was found a few times. The chain links TRBV4-1 to TRBJ1-1, with D unclear. Per germline, CDR1 MGHRA and CDR2 YSYEKL. With 3 bases removed from V and 4 bases from J, the gap between germline ends came to 6 bases. The CDR3 is 12 residues long. As DNA, the CDR3 is TGCGCCAGCAGCCATTTTTCCACTGAAGCTTTCTTT. Amino acids: CASSHFSTEAFF.

The chain is built from TRBV4-1 and TRBJ1-2; possible D gene TRBD1, 5 bases. Trimming stripped 1 base from V and 7 bases from J, with 13 bases between. This CDR3 is 14 amino acids long. CDR1 and CDR2 (germline): MGHRA, YSYEKL. In DNA, the CDR3 is TGCGCCAGCAGCCAAGTCGGGGGATCGGGTGGCTACACCTTC. This sequence encodes CASSQVGGSGGYTF.

The gene calls are TRBV6-1 and TRBJ2-3; the match to TRBD1 covers 10 bases. The CDR3 has 14 amino acids. V shed 7 bases and J 3 bases; nucleotides not matched to a gene: 4. Germline V gives CDR1 MNHNS, CDR2 SASEGT. The CDR3 region has the DNA TGTGCCAGCAAGCTGGACAGGGGGACAGATACGCAGTATTTT. Amino acids: CASKLDRGTDTQYF.

V is TRBV5-4 and J is TRBJ2-2, with TRBD1 as a possible D gene (6 bases). The CDR3 totals 12 residues. V was cut by 3 bases and J by 8 bases, with 8 bases left in between. The germline V gene has CDR1 SGHNT and CDR2 YYREEE (reference sequence). CDR3 sequence (DNA): TGTGCCAGCAGCTCCAGGGGTGGGGAGCTGTTTTTT. Amino acids: CASSSRGGELFF. Together with reference TRBV5-4 and TRBJ2-2, the CDR3 gives the full variable domain: ETGVTQSPTHLIKTRGQQVTLRCSSQSGHNTVSWYQQALGQGPQFIFQYYREEENGRGNFPPRFSGLQFPNYSSELNVNALELDDSALYLCASSSRGGELFFGEGSRLTVL.

The V call is TRBV27, the J call TRBJ1-2, with D possibly TRBD1 on 5 matching bases. Trimming removed 1 base from V and 2 bases from J, with 11 bases in between. CDR1 and CDR2 (germline): MNHEY, SMNVEV (reference sequence). This CDR3 comprises 15 residues. DNA for the CDR3: TGTGCCAGCAGTTTATTACCAGGGTTGAACTATGGCTACACCTTC. Translating gives CASSLLPGLNYGYTF.

This sequence joins TRBV29-1 and TRBJ2-1; D is unclear. V lost 1 base and J lost 8, with 3 bases in between. The germline V gene has CDR1 SQVTM and CDR2 ANQGSEA. The length of the CDR3 is 10 residues. CDR3 protein: CSVEVDEQFF. CDR3 sequence (DNA): TGCAGCGTTGAAGTAGATGAGCAGTTCTTC.

Here the CDR3 reads CASSVRPGRVWGLAGVGDEQFF. CDR3 nucleotides: TGTGCCAGCAGCGTACGGCCGGGTCGAGTTTGGGGACTAGCGGGAGTAGGCGATGAGCAGTTCTTC. The chain links TRBV9 to TRBJ2-1; 14 nucleotides line up with TRBD2. This CDR3 comprises 22 residues. The V and J ends lost 1 base and 8 bases, in that order; junction bases with no gene match: 23. Germline CDR1 SGDLS, CDR2 YYNGEE. The full variable domain, its missing parts supplied by reference TRBV9 and TRBJ2-1, is DSGVTQTPKHLITATGQRVTLRCSPRSGDLSVYWYQQSLDQGLQFLIQYYNGEERAKGNILERFSAQQFPDLHSELNLSSLELGDSALYFCASSVRPGRVWGLAGVGDEQFFGPGTRLTVL.

The V gene is TRBV30, the J gene TRBJ1-2, with D possibly being TRBD1 (6 bases). Between the trimmed V and J ends, which lost 5 bases and 4 bases, there was a span of 8 bases. The CDR3 is 11 residues long. From germline, CDR1 is GTSNPN and CDR2 SVGIG (reference sequence). The CDR3 sequence is CAWRTVYGYTF. The CDR3 DNA sequence: TGTGCCTGGCGGACAGTCTATGGCTACACCTTC.

Only a few counts were recorded for this clone. The chain joins TRBV18 to TRBJ2-1; TRBD2 agrees at 7 bases. Germline V CDR1 and CDR2: KGHSH, LQKENI. The V and J ends lost 5 bases and 13 bases, in that order; junction bases with no gene match: 8. The CDR3 is 12 residues long. The CDR3 loop is CASSSERGSQFF. The DNA of the CDR3 is TGTGCCAGCTCATCCGAGCGGGGCAGCCAGTTCTTC. Supplemented by reference TRBV18 and TRBJ2-1, the full variable domain reads NAGVMQNPRHLVRRRGQEARLRCSPMKGHSHVYWYRQLPEEGLKFMVYLQKENIIDESGMPKERFSAEFPKEGPSILRIQQVVRGDSAAYFCASSSERGSQFFGPGTRLTVL.

This chain joins TRBV4-2 and TRBJ2-3; 9 nucleotides agree with TRBD2. The CDR3 consists of 16 residues. V shed 4 bases, J shed 3 bases, and the junction held 8 bases outside the gene matches. The germline V gene has CDR1 LGHNA and CDR2 YNFKEQ. Here the CDR3 DNA reads TGTGCCAGCAGCCCCTTAGGGACTAGCCCGACAGATACGCAGTATTTT. The encoded protein is CASSPLGTSPTDTQYF.

A remark on this clone: An end of the junction does not agree with germline; a read error may underlie this. The V and J genes are TRBV11-2 and TRBJ2-7; TRBD1 agrees at 10 bases. Germline V gives CDR1 SGHAT, CDR2 FQNNGV. This CDR3 is 15 amino acids long. The CDR3, as DNA: TGCGCCAGCAGCCCTGACAGGGGGCGCAACTACGAGCAGTACTTC. Protein product: CASSPDRGRNYEQYF.

The chain links TRBV9 to TRBJ2-2; 9 nucleotides align to TRBD1. V lost 0 bases and J lost 7; bases outside the gene matches: 4. Germline V gene lookup returns CDR1 SGDLS and CDR2 YYNGEE. The CDR3 runs to 15 residues. CDR3 loop: CASSVGTGGFGELFF. In DNA form, the CDR3 reads TGTGCCAGCAGCGTAGGAACAGGGGGCTTCGGGGAGCTGTTTTTT.

The CDR3: CASSHTTGELFF. DNA of the CDR3: TGTGCCAGCTCCCACACGACCGGGGAGCTGTTTTTT. The rearrangement joins TRBV18 to TRBJ2-2; unclear D gene. The ends were cut back, 6 bases at V and 5 bases at J, with 7 bases in the middle. The CDR3 covers 12 residues. The germline V gene encodes CDR1 KGHSH and CDR2 LQKENI.

The chain uses TRBV7-9 and TRBJ1-5; no clear D. CDR1 and CDR2 (germline): SEHNR, FQNEAQ (reference sequence). CDR3 length: 12 amino acids. V lost 5 bases, J lost 7 bases, and 9 bases lay in between. CDR3 bases: TGTGCCAGCAGCCCAGAGGCCCAGCCCCAGCATTTT. Translation: CASSPEAQPQHF. Filled out from reference TRBV7-9 and TRBJ1-5, the complete variable domain reads DTGVSQNPRHKITKRGQNVTFRCDPISEHNRLYWYRQTLGQGPEFLTYFQNEAQLEKSRLLSDRFSAERPKGSFSTLEIQRTEQGDSAMYLCASSPEAQPQHFGDGTRLSIL.

This clone was counted only a few times. The CDR3 DNA reads TGTGCCAGCAGCCCGCCCCCCTGGGACTTGTCTTCCCCAGATACGCAGTATTTT. Translation gives CASSPPPWDLSSPDTQYF. The gene calls are TRBV7-2 and TRBJ2-3; D might be TRBD2 (6 bases). Trimming cost V 5 bases and J 4 bases, with 25 bases left between them. CDR3 length: 18 amino acids. Germline CDR1 is SGHTA and CDR2 is FQGNSA.

This chain uses TRBV2 with TRBJ2-7, with 8 bases matching TRBD1. Trimming at V came to 4 bases and at J to 5 bases, leaving 7 bases not matched to a gene. CDR1 is SNHLY and CDR2 is FYNNEI in the germline V gene. This CDR3 has 14 amino acids. This chain's CDR3 is CASSGQGASHEQYF. The CDR3 DNA sequence: TGTGCCAGCAGTGGCCAGGGGGCTAGCCACGAGCAGTACTTC.

The chain has TRBV13 and TRBJ2-3; D is perhaps TRBD1 or TRBD2 (5 bases each). Germline values: CDR1 PRHDT, CDR2 FYEKMQ (reference sequence). The CDR3 has 16 residues. V was trimmed by 4 bases and J by 1 base, leaving 15 bases between them. The CDR3 spells CASSWDGGGGTDTQYF. In DNA form, the CDR3 reads TGTGCCAGCAGCTGGGATGGTGGGGGAGGCACAGATACGCAGTATTTT.

The table lists this clone with a few counts. This chain uses TRBV7-6 with TRBJ2-5; D call uncertain. Germline V gene lookup returns CDR1 SGHVS and CDR2 FNYEAQ. V lost 1 base and J 5 bases, leaving 5 bases between the germline ends. The CDR3 sequence is 12 residues long. The DNA of the CDR3 is TGTGCCAGCAGCTTAGATGGTGAGACCCAGTACTTC. Translation gives CASSLDGETQYF.